The text below deals with one T cell receptor (beta chain). CDR1 and CDR2 (germline): SQVTM, ANQGSEA. Trimming at V came to 6 bases and at J to 3 bases, leaving 6 bases not matched to a gene. This CDR3 contains 15 residues. The source of the sample is a study of identical twins. From the 5' RACE reads, TCRdb called clonotypes with MiXCR, one entry per CDR3 protein. The table has approximately 680,000 distinct CDR3 sequences, just over 7% seen once. This sample also appeared in a second study, on yellow fever vaccine responses in identical twins. This second report adds: After vaccination, twins' T cell response reportedly seemed partly convergent, partly personalized.

Source material: PBMCs. This TCR derives from a young woman in good health. The chain uses TRBV29-1 and TRBJ2-1; 12 bases align to TRBD2. This CDR3 reads CSVGTSGYIYNEQFF. The DNA of the CDR3 is TGCAGCGTCGGGACTAGCGGGTACATCTACAATGAGCAGTTCTTC.